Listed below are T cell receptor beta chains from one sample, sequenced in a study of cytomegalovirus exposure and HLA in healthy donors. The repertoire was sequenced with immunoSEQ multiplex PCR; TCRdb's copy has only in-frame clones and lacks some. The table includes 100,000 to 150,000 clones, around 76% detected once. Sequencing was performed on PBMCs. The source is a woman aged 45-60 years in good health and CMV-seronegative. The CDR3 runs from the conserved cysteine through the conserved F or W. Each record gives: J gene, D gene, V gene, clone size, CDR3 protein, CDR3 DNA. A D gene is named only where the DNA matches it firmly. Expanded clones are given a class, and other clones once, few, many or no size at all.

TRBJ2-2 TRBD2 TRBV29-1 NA CSVEVGGWGAGELFF TGCAGCGTTGAAGTCGGGGGGTGGGGAGCCGGGGAGCTGTTTTTT
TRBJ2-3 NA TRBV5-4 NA CASSLTGRRDTQYF TGTGCCAGCAGCTTGACTGGTCGCCGGGATACGCAGTATTTT
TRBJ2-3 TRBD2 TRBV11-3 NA CASSSRSGGLSTDTQYF TGTGCCAGCAGCTCCCGTTCGGGGGGGCTAAGCACAGATACGCAGTATTTT
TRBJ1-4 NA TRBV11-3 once CASSLDRVNEKLFF TGTGCCAGCAGCTTAGACAGGGTGAATGAAAAACTGTTTTTT
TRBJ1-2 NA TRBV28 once CASSLTGQVWSVAF TGTGCCAGCAGTTTAACAGGTCAAGTGTGGTCCGTCGCCTTC
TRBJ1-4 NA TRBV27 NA CASSSLLTRGEKLFF TGTGCCAGCAGTTCCCTCCTCACCCGAGGGGAAAAACTGTTTTTT
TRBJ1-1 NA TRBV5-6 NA CASSQEGSGTEAFF TGTGCCAGCAGCCAAGAGGGTTCTGGCACTGAAGCTTTCTTT
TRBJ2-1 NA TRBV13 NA CASSSLALSEGPSSSYNEQFF TGTGCCAGCAGCTCCCTTGCCTTGAGCGAGGGCCCGTCCAGCTCCTACAATGAGCAGTTCTTC
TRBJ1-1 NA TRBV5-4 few CASTPAGGRNTEAFF TGTGCCAGCACCCCGGCCGGGGGAAGGAACACTGAAGCTTTCTTT
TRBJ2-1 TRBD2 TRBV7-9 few CASSSNRGLAGGSFF TGTGCCAGCAGCTCAAACCGGGGACTAGCGGGAGGCTCGTTCTTC
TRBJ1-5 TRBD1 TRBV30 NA CAWDRGQGNQPQHF TGTGCCTGGGACCGAGGACAGGGGAATCAGCCCCAGCATTTT
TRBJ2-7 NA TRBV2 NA CASRGGEQYF TGTGCCAGCAGGGGGGGAGAGCAGTACTTC
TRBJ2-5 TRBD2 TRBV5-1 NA CASSLATSAAETQYF TGCGCCAGCAGCTTGGCGACTAGCGCCGCAGAGACCCAGTACTTC
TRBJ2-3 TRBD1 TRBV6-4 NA CASSTGTARTDTQYF TGTGCCAGCAGCACCGGGACAGCCCGCACAGATACGCAGTATTTT
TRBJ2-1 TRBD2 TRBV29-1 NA CSVLGLAVSSYNEQFF TGCAGCGTCCTTGGACTAGCGGTGAGCTCCTACAATGAGCAGTTCTTC
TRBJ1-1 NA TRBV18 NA CASSPRMEETEAFF TGTGCCAGCTCACCAAGAATGGAGGAGACTGAAGCTTTCTTT
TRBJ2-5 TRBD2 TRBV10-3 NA CAISLAGEAETQYF TGTGCCATCAGCCTAGCGGGAGAGGCGGAGACCCAGTACTTC
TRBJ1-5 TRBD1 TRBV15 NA CATSRRDRTDQPQHF TGTGCCACCAGCCGAAGGGACAGAACGGATCAGCCCCAGCATTTT
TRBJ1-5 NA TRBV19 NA CASTGVRNQPQHF TGTGCCAGTACCGGGGTCCGCAATCAGCCCCAGCATTTT
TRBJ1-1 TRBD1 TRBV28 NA CASSWRGRLTEAFF TGTGCCAGCAGTTGGAGGGGGCGCCTCACTGAAGCTTTCTTT
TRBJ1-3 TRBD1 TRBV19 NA CASTTGNGNTIYF TGTGCCAGTACGACAGGGAATGGAAACACCATATATTTT
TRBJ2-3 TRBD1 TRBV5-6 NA CASSPGTGDPTDTQYF TGTGCCAGCAGCCCCGGGACAGGAGACCCCACAGATACGCAGTATTTT
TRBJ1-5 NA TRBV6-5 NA CASSPVFPGQPQHF TGTGCCAGCAGTCCCGTTTTCCCGGGGCAGCCCCAGCATTTT
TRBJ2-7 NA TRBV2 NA CASRQRGEQYF TGTGCCAGCAGACAAAGGGGAGAGCAGTACTTC
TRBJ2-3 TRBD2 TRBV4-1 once CASSQGLAGVTDTQYF TGCGCCAGCAGCCAGGGACTAGCGGGAGTCACAGATACGCAGTATTTT
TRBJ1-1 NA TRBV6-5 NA CASSTDRNTEAFF TGTGCCAGCAGCACGGACAGGAACACTGAAGCTTTCTTT
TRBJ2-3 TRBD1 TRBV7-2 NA CASSPRTGGSTDTQYF TGTGCCAGCAGCCCCAGGACAGGGGGGAGCACAGATACGCAGTATTTT
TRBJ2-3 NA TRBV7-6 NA CASSLSYLDTQYF TGTGCCAGCAGCCTTAGTTATCTGGATACGCAGTATTTT
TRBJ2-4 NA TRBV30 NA CAWGGNIQYF TGTGCCTGGGGGGGCAACATTCAGTACTTC
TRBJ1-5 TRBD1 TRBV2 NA CASSSLQGRPQPQNF TGTGCCAGCAGTTCCCTACAGGGGCGACCCCAGCCCCAGAATTTT
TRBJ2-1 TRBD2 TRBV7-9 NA CASSSNRGTSGRNEQFF TGTGCCAGCAGCTCCAACAGAGGGACTAGCGGGCGCAATGAGCAGTTCTTC
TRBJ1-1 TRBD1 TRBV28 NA CASTQGATEAFF TGTGCCAGCACCCAGGGGGCCACTGAAGCTTTCTTT
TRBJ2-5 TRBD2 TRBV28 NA CASSFVGRGFYQETQYF TGTGCCAGCAGTTTCGTCGGGAGGGGGTTTTACCAAGAGACCCAGTACTTC
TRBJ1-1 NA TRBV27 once CASRRDREAFF TGTGCCAGCCGTCGTGACAGAGAAGCTTTCTTT
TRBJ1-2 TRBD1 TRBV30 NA CAWSVPWDREYYGYTF TGTGCCTGGAGTGTACCCTGGGACAGGGAGTACTATGGCTACACCTTC
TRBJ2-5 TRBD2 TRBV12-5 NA CASGLVPPSGGHYF TGTGCTAGTGGTTTGGTACCGCCTAGCGGGGGGCACTACTTC
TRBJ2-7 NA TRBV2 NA CASSGYSYEQYF TGTGCCAGTAGCGGATACTCCTACGAGCAGTACTTC
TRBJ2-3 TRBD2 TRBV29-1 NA CSGTSGSADTQYF TGCAGCGGGACTAGCGGGAGCGCAGATACGCAGTATTTT
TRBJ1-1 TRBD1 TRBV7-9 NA CASSLAGTANTEAFF TGTGCCAGCAGCTTAGCCGGGACAGCGAACACTGAAGCTTTCTTT
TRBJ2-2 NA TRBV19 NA CASRGTRGDTGELFF TGTGCCAGTAGGGGAACCAGGGGGGACACCGGGGAGCTGTTTTTT
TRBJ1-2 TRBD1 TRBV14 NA CASSQDVQGYGYTF TGTGCCAGCAGCCAAGACGTACAGGGGTATGGCTACACCTTC
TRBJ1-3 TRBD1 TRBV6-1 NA CASRDRVGNTIYF TGTGCCAGCAGGGACAGGGTAGGAAACACCATATATTTT
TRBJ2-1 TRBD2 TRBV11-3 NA CASSLAGGSHSEQFF TGTGCCAGCAGCTTAGCGGGAGGATCCCACAGTGAGCAGTTCTTC
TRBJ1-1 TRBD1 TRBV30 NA CAWNRMGQLNTEAFF TGTGCCTGGAATAGAATGGGACAGCTGAACACTGAAGCTTTCTTT
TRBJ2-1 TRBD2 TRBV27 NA CASSSLVTSGIRNEQFF TGTGCCAGCAGTTCCCTAGTGACTAGCGGGATAAGAAATGAGCAGTTCTTC
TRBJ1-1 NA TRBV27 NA CASSDAGIAEAFF TGTGCCAGCAGTGATGCCGGGATCGCTGAAGCTTTCTTT
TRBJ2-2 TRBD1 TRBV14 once CASSHRTGTATGELFF TGTGCCAGCAGCCACAGAACCGGGACAGCGACCGGGGAGCTGTTTTTT
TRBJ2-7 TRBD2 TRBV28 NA CASSPYLRFGGDYEQYF TGTGCCAGCAGTCCCTACTTACGCTTCGGGGGGGACTACGAGCAGTACTTC
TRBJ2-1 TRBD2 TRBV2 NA CASSDMGWGGMDNEQFF TGTGCCAGCAGTGATATGGGTTGGGGGGGAATGGACAATGAGCAGTTCTTC
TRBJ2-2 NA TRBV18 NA CASSPPSNTGELFF TGTGCCAGCTCACCACCGAGTAACACCGGGGAGCTGTTTTTT
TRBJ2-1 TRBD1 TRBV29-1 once CSVEKQGLTDEQFF TGCAGCGTTGAAAAACAGGGGCTTACAGATGAGCAGTTCTTC
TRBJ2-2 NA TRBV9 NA CASSVGAGTGELFF TGTGCCAGCAGCGTAGGTGCGGGGACCGGGGAGCTGTTTTTT
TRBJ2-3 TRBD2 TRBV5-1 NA CASSFGTSGRTDTQYF TGCGCCAGCAGCTTCGGGACTAGCGGGAGGACGGATACGCAGTATTTT
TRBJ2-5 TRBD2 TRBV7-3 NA CASSPQGGGSYQETQYF TGTGCCAGCAGCCCGCAGGGTGGCGGGAGCTATCAAGAGACCCAGTACTTC
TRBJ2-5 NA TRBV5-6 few CASSWTLDSRWETQYF TGTGCCAGCAGCTGGACCCTGGACTCCCGGTGGGAGACCCAGTACTTC
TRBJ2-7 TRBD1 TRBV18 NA CASSPTDRETHEQYF TGTGCCAGCTCACCTACGGACAGGGAGACGCACGAGCAGTACTTC
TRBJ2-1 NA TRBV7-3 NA CASSLTLNNEQFF TGTGCCAGCAGCTTAACGTTAAACAATGAGCAGTTCTTC